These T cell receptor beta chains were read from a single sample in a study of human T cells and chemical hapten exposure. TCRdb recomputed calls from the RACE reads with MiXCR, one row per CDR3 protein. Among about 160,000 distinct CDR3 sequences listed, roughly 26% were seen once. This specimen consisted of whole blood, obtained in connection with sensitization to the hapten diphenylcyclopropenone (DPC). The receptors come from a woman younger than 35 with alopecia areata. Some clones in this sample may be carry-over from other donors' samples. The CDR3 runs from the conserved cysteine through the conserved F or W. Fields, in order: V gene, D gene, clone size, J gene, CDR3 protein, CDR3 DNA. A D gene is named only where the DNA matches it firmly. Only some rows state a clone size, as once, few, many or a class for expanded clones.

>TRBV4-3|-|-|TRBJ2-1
CASSQGWIHVLNEQFF
TGCGCCAGCAGCCAAGGGTGGATCCACGTCCTGAATGAGCAGTTCTTC
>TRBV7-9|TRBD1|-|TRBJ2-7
CASSVHRDSYEQYF
TGTGCCAGCAGCGTTCACCGGGACAGCTACGAGCAGTACTTC
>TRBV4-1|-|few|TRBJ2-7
CASSPPLGRWDYEQYF
TGCGCCAGCAGCCCCCCCCTTGGCAGGTGGGACTACGAGCAGTACTTC
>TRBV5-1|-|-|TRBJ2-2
CASSLWGSATTGELFF
TGCGCCAGCAGCTTGTGGGGGAGCGCGACAACCGGGGAGCTGTTTTTT
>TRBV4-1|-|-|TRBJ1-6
CASSQDLTRDNSPLHF
TGCGCCAGCAGCCAAGACCTTACTCGCGACAATTCACCCCTCCACTTT
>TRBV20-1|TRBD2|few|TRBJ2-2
CSAPVGGASTGELFF
TGCAGTGCCCCCGTCGGGGGGGCGAGCACCGGGGAGCTGTTTTTT
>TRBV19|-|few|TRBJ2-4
CASRAGVMNIQYF
TGTGCCAGTAGAGCAGGGGTGATGAACATTCAGTACTTC
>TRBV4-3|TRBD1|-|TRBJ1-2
CASSHRTGGDYGYTF
TGCGCCAGCAGCCACCGGACAGGGGGCGACTATGGCTACACCTTC
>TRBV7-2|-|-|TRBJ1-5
CASSWDGGSQPQHF
TGTGCCAGCAGCTGGGATGGGGGGAGTCAGCCCCAGCATTTT
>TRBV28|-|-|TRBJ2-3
CASSKLSTDTQYF
TGTGCCAGCAGTAAGTTAAGCACAGATACGCAGTATTTT
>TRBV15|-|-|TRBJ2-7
CATSGDRYEQYF
TGTGCCACCAGCGGCGACAGGTACGAGCAGTACTTC
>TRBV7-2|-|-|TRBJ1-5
CASSLMAGNQPQHF
TGTGCCAGCAGCTTGATGGCAGGGAATCAGCCCCAGCATTTT
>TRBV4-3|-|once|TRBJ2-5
CASSQDGGGRETQYF
TGCGCCAGCAGCCAAGATGGGGGCGGTCGGGAGACCCAGTACTTC
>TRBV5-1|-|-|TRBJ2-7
CASSNSISPGEQYF
TGCGCCAGCAGCAATAGTATTTCCCCCGGCGAGCAGTACTTC
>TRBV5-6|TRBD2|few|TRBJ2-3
CASSYPGLASTDTQYF
TGTGCCAGCAGCTACCCGGGACTAGCAAGCACAGATACGCAGTATTTT
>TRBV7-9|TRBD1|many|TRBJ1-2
CASSQGGNYGYTF
TGTGCCAGCAGCCAGGGGGGGAACTATGGCTACACCTTC
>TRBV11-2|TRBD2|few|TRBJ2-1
CASSLRPTSPNEQFF
TGTGCCAGCAGCCTTCGCCCGACTAGCCCGAATGAGCAGTTCTTC
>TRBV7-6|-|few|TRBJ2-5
CASSLVWVSQETQYF
TGTGCCAGCAGCTTAGTATGGGTTAGCCAAGAGACCCAGTACTTC
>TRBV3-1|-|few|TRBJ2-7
CASSHSYEQYF
TGTGCCAGCAGCCACTCCTACGAGCAGTACTTC
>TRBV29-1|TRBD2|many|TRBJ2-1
CSVPTSGGPYNEQFF
TGCAGCGTCCCGACTAGCGGAGGACCCTACAATGAGCAGTTCTTC
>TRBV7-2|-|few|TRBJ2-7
CASSAPPTGTVDF
TGTGCCAGCAGCGCTCCACCGACCGGGACCGTAGACTTC
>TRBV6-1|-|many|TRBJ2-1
CASTDRDFNEQFF
TGTGCCAGCACCGACCGGGACTTTAATGAGCAGTTCTTC
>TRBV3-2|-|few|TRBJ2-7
CASSQDRGAWNSYEQYF
TGTGCCAGCAGCCAAGATAGGGGGGCCTGGAACTCCTACGAGCAGTACTTC
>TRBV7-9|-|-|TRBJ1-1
CASSDPLEAGRDTEAFF
TGTGCCAGCAGCGACCCCCTTGAGGCAGGGAGAGACACTGAAGCTTTCTTT
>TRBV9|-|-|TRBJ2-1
CASSVGGGLLEQFF
TGTGCCAGCAGCGTAGGGGGGGGGCTTCTTGAGCAGTTCTTC